This TCR beta chain stems from a study of radiotherapy plus CTLA-4 blockade in lung cancer. Notes on the study in general: TCR clones from tumors expanded in blood after radiotherapy plus ipilimumab.

V gave up 11 bases and J gave up 5 bases; unmatched junction bases: 12. CDR3 length: 14 residues. Germline values: CDR1 MNHEY, CDR2 SVGAGI. Comments on this clone: Its matching antigen is unknown. At the DNA level, this CDR3 is encoded by other sequences in the same sample as well.

Only in-frame clones appear in the TCRdb table, and some are missing; sequencing was by immunoSEQ multiplex PCR. Among around 100,000 clones, roughly four fifths were seen once, and the ten largest hold 3% to 4%. The specimen was peripheral blood, collected from a patient treated with radiotherapy plus ipilimumab. The TCR originated in a human donor with non-small cell lung cancer that progressed on radiotherapy plus ipilimumab. Some clones in this sample may be carry-over from other donors' samples. The J gene is TRBJ2-3, the V gene TRBV6-5; 8 bases align to TRBD1. CDR3 residues: CAVARGQAGDTQYF. The CDR3 DNA follows: TGTGCCGTTGCCAGGGGACAGGCGGGAGATACGCAGTATTTT.